This TCR beta chain emerged from a study of T cell repertoires in cytomegalovirus infection. Study-wide context: As its CMV epitopes, the study selected recently identified HLA-C-restricted and well-studied HLA-B-restricted targets. Matching HLA type, along with CMV infection, was indicated by public TCR beta signatures.

V gave up 3 bases and J gave up 6 bases, with 15 bases separating them. This CDR3 is 16 amino acids long. Germline V lookup: CDR1 LGHNA, CDR2 YNFKEQ. On this clonotype: Its antigen is not known.

Points from the study as a whole: Individuals carrying CMV plus the relevant HLA were identified by cumulative frequency of public TCR beta families. HLA-C-restricted TCR beta clonotypes specific for CMV led the ex vivo response.

From the reads, TCRdb called clonotypes with MiXCR, one entry per CDR3 protein. The table lists hundreds of thousands of distinct CDR3 sequences, 25% to 35% of them singletons. This TCR was sampled from a human donor in good health (CMV status not recorded). Some clones in this sample may be carry-over from other donors' samples. The genes are TRBV4-2 and TRBJ1-6, with a possible D match to TRBD1 (5 bases). Sequencing was performed on cultured PBMCs, taken from culture after CMV antigen stimulation. Here the CDR3 reads CASSHFWGGGNSPLHF. In nucleotides, the CDR3 is TGTGCCAGCAGCCACTTCTGGGGGGGTGGTAATTCACCCCTCCACTTT.